This note documents a single T cell receptor beta chain sequence. Antigen unknown. Germline V gene data show CDR1 as SGHTS and CDR2 as YDEGEE. V lost 4 bases to trimming and J lost 1 base; unmatched junction nucleotides: 3. The CDR3 extends over 16 amino acids. This record comes from a study of cytomegalovirus exposure and HLA in healthy donors. With 60 Vbeta and 13 Jbeta primers, the PCR was carried out. Libraries were prepared by immunoSEQ multiplex PCR; TCRdb keeps only in-frame clonotypes and omits some of them. The sample holds roughly 120,000 clones; roughly 15% are singletons and the top ten take roughly 2%. Overall study findings and caveats: There were 150 or so TCR beta chains listed as cytomegalovirus-associated. Accounts indicate the classifier identified cytomegalovirus status with strong specificity and sensitivity. Most likely, a cluster of highly shared sequence variants arose as a sequencing artifact.

In nominal health when sampled, donors likely had unrecorded immune exposures nonetheless. The chain recombines TRBV5-8 with TRBJ2-5, with 14 positions matching TRBD2. Sequenced sample: PBMCs. This TCR derives from a young woman in good health and CMV-seronegative. The CDR3 nucleotides are TGTGCCAGCAGCCCGGGACTAGCGGGAGTCCAAGAGACCCAGTACTTC. Translating gives CASSPGLAGVQETQYF.